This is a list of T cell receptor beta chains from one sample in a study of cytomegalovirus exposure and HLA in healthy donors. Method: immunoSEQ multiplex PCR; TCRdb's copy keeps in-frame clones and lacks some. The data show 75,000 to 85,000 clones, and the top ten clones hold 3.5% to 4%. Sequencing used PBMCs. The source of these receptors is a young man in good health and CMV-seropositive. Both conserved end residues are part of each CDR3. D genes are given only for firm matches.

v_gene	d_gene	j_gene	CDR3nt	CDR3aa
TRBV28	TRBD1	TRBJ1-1	TGTGCCAGCAGTTTAACCGGCAGGGGGACTGAAGCTTTCTTT	CASSLTGRGTEAFF
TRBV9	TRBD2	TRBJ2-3	TGTGCCAGCAGTAAAAGCGGGGAGACAGATACGCAGTATTTT	CASSKSGETDTQYF
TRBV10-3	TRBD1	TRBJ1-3	TGTGCCATCAGCCCTTTGGGGGACAGGGGGCTCTCTGGAAACACCATATATTTT	CAISPLGDRGLSGNTIYF
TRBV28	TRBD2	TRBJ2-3	TGTGCCAGCAGTTTTCTCAGCGGGGGGTCCCGCACAGATACGCAGTATTTT	CASSFLSGGSRTDTQYF
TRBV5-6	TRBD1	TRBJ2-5	TGTGCCAGCAGAGAGGGGGCATCGCAAGAGACCCAGTACTTC	CASREGASQETQYF
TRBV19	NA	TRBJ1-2	TGTGCCAGTAGTTATGACTGGGGGCAAACCTTC	CASSYDWGQTF
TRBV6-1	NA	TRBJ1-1	TGTGCCAGCAGTGTACAGGGTGAAAACACTGAAGCTTTCTTT	CASSVQGENTEAFF
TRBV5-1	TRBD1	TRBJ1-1	TGCGCCGGCAGGCTTGACAGGGCCCGGACTGAAGCTTTCTTT	CAGRLDRARTEAFF
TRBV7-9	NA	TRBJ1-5	TGTGCCAGCAGCGAAGCGCGTGGTAATCAGCCCCAGCATTTT	CASSEARGNQPQHF
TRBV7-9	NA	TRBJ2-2	TGTGCCAGCAGCTTAAAGCTAGCCCGAAACACCGGGGAGCTGTTTTTT	CASSLKLARNTGELFF